The entry below gives a single T cell receptor (beta chain) sequence along with its context. Its matching antigen is unknown. The CDR3 has 14 amino acids. Trimming pared 7 bases from V and 2 bases from J, leaving 14 bases between. Germline assignment: CDR1 SEHNR and CDR2 FQNEAQ (reference sequence). The record originates from a study of T cell responses to AZD1222 COVID-19 vaccine. Study outcomes and limitations: Repertoire samples came only from after the peak T cell response. Just a handful of AZD1222 recipients were seropositive at baseline. With two AZD1222 doses given, Spike-specific TCR breadth and depth both rose. Close to half of all spike-specific TCRs reportedly target regions of the variants that are unmutated.

Only in-frame clones appear in the TCRdb table, and some are missing; sequencing was by immunoSEQ multiplex PCR. The sample has 99,000 or so clones; roughly 86% are singletons. This receptor was obtained from an adult who received the MenACWY meningococcal vaccine as a control. This specimen was peripheral blood, taken 28 days after the second dose of the MenACWY control vaccine. The chain couples TRBV7-9 to TRBJ1-2, with D possibly TRBD1 on 6 matching bases. DNA for the CDR3: TGTGCCAGCACCCACCCAGGGGTCAACTATGGCTACACCTTC. This encodes CASTHPGVNYGYTF.